The 12 T cell receptor beta chains listed next were all sequenced from one sample in a study of blood T cell repertoires in COVID-19. Libraries were prepared by immunoSEQ multiplex PCR; TCRdb keeps only in-frame clonotypes and omits some of them. The table includes around 250,000 clones, 85% detected once. Sequencing was done on a sample of peripheral blood. These receptors were taken from a man aged 45 to 65 with active or convalescent COVID-19.

The chain combines TRBV4-1 with TRBJ2-6; 8 nucleotides match TRBD1. V lost 4 bases, J lost 0 bases, and 8 bases stayed unmatched. The CDR3 is 18 amino acids. The V gene's germline CDR1 is MGHRA and CDR2 YSYEKL. In DNA, the CDR3 is TGCGCCAGCAGCCTTTTAGGACAGGGACCCTCTGGGGCCAACGTCCTGACTTTC. Amino acid sequence: CASSLLGQGPSGANVLTF.

This clone was seen a handful of times. The chain is built from TRBV4-1 and TRBJ2-7; 9 nucleotides line up with TRBD1. Germline CDR1 is MGHRA and CDR2 is YSYEKL. The CDR3 loop spans 15 amino acids. Trimming cost V 6 bases and J 2 bases; bases outside gene matches: 8. CDR3 region: CASSPGQGTAYEQYF. The CDR3 DNA is TGCGCCAGCAGTCCAGGACAGGGGACGGCCTACGAGCAGTACTTC.

The chain couples TRBV6-1 to TRBJ1-5; D is unresolved. The germline V gene encodes CDR1 MNHNS and CDR2 SASEGT. V shed 4 bases and J shed 1 base, with 20 bases lying between them. There are 18 residues in the CDR3. Here the CDR3 reads CASSAVGRRGGSNQPQHF. The CDR3 DNA reads TGTGCCAGCAGTGCCGTGGGTAGGCGTGGAGGGAGCAATCAGCCCCAGCATTTT.

J is TRBJ2-2 and V is TRBV7-2; possible D gene TRBD1, 6 bases. Germline loops: CDR1 SGHTA, CDR2 FQGNSA. Trimming stripped 2 bases from V and 0 bases from J, with 10 bases between. CDR3 length equals 16 residues. CDR3 nucleotide sequence: TGTGCCAGCAGCTTACACAGGGCCCCGAACACCGGGGAGCTGTTTTTT. It codes for CASSLHRAPNTGELFF. Based on the CDR3 plus reference TRBV7-2 and TRBJ2-2, the full variable domain is GAGVSQSPSNKVTEKGKDVELRCDPISGHTALYWYRQSLGQGLEFLIYFQGNSAPDKSGLPSDRFSAERTGGSVSTLTIQRTQQEDSAVYLCASSLHRAPNTGELFFGEGSRLTVL.

This clone has a single count. The genes are TRBV5-1 and TRBJ2-7; weak D call: TRBD2 (5 bases). Trimming took 0 bases from V and 0 from J, leaving 7 bases between them. Germline V CDR1 and CDR2: SGHRS, YFSETQ. This CDR3 comprises 14 residues. The DNA of the CDR3 is TGCGCCAGCAGCTTGGCTCGGGACTCCTACGAGCAGTACTTC. As protein: CASSLARDSYEQYF. Complete variable domain (other parts from reference TRBV5-1 and TRBJ2-7): KAGVTQTPRYLIKTRGQQVTLSCSPISGHRSVSWYQQTPGQGLQFLFEYFSETQRNKGNFPGRFSGRQFSNSRSEMNVSTLELGDSALYLCASSLARDSYEQYFGPGTRLTVT.

This clone was counted a single time. The chain has TRBV6-5 and TRBJ1-2; 7 positions agree with TRBD1. The CDR3 is 12 amino acids. Looked up from germline, CDR1 is MNHEY and CDR2 is SVGAGI. The ends lost 9 bases at V and 8 bases at J; junction bases unmatched: 9. CDR3 sequence: CASGDSVSGYTF. Here the CDR3 DNA reads TGTGCCAGTGGGGACAGCGTATCCGGCTACACCTTC.

This clone was seen a single time. The chain links TRBV4-2 to TRBJ1-5; D may be TRBD1 (6 bases). V gave up 3 bases and J gave up 2 bases, with 17 bases separating them. The CDR3 sequence is 17 residues long. Germline V gene lookup returns CDR1 LGHNA and CDR2 YNFKEQ. CDR3 in amino acids: CASSHVQQGRGNQPQHF. In nucleotides, the CDR3 is TGTGCCAGCAGCCATGTCCAACAGGGCCGAGGCAATCAGCCCCAGCATTTT.

This rearrangement joins TRBV5-4 to TRBJ1-1, with D unclear. Germline loops: CDR1 SGHNT, CDR2 YYREEE (reference sequence). This CDR3 contains 15 residues. With 0 bases removed from V and 1 base from J, the gap between germline ends came to 10 bases. This chain's CDR3 is CASSLVYGGNTEAFF. The DNA for the CDR3 is TGTGCCAGCAGCTTGGTGTACGGAGGGAACACTGAAGCTTTCTTT. The variable domain in full, completed from reference TRBV5-4 and TRBJ1-1, reads ETGVTQSPTHLIKTRGQQVTLRCSSQSGHNTVSWYQQALGQGPQFIFQYYREEENGRGNFPPRFSGLQFPNYSSELNVNALELDDSALYLCASSLVYGGNTEAFFGQGTRLTVV.

The chain links TRBV5-4 to TRBJ2-3, with 10 bases lining up with TRBD2. The length of the CDR3 is 18 residues. J gave up 0 bases and V 2 bases, and 9 bases lay outside the gene matches. The germline V gene has CDR1 SGHNT and CDR2 YYREEE (reference sequence). The DNA for the CDR3 is TGTGCCAGCAGCTTAGCCGGGATAGCGGGAGGTAGCACAGATACGCAGTATTTT. As protein: CASSLAGIAGGSTDTQYF. The complete variable domain, with remaining parts taken from reference TRBV5-4 and TRBJ2-3, reads ETGVTQSPTHLIKTRGQQVTLRCSSQSGHNTVSWYQQALGQGPQFIFQYYREEENGRGNFPPRFSGLQFPNYSSELNVNALELDDSALYLCASSLAGIAGGSTDTQYFGPGTRLTVL.

As concerns this clone: The junction does not match germline at one end; this may be a read error. V usage is TRBV5-3 and J usage is TRBJ2-5; perhaps TRBD2 as D (5 bases). TRBV5-3 is an open reading frame, and its role is uncertain. The CDR3 totals 15 residues. CDR3 protein: CVRSLARDTQETQYF. The DNA of the CDR3 is TGTGTCAGAAGCTTGGCTCGGGATACCCAAGAGACCCAGTACTTC.

The rearrangement joins TRBV20-1 to TRBJ1-1, with 7 positions matching TRBD1. CDR3 size: 11 residues. Trimming cost V 6 bases and J 7 bases; bases outside gene matches: 5. CDR1 is DFQATT, CDR2 SNEGSKA, per germline (reference sequence). In DNA, the CDR3 is TGCAGTGCACGACAGGGTATTGAAGCTTTCTTT. Translated, it gives CSARQGIEAFF.

The chain has TRBV9 and TRBJ1-4, with unresolved D. The V end lost 0 bases, the J end lost 8 bases, and 11 bases lay between the germline ends. CDR1 SGDLS and CDR2 YYNGEE come from the germline V gene. There are 14 residues in the CDR3. CDR3 protein: CASSVEWAPEKLFF. CDR3 DNA: TGTGCCAGCAGCGTAGAATGGGCGCCCGAAAAACTGTTTTTT. The full variable domain, its missing parts supplied by reference TRBV9 and TRBJ1-4, is DSGVTQTPKHLITATGQRVTLRCSPRSGDLSVYWYQQSLDQGLQFLIQYYNGEERAKGNILERFSAQQFPDLHSELNLSSLELGDSALYFCASSVEWAPEKLFFGSGTQLSVL.